Each of the 26 T cell receptor beta chains below was sequenced from the same sample in a study of blood T cell repertoires in COVID-19. Assay: immunoSEQ multiplex PCR; the TCRdb copy retains only in-frame clones and omits some. The sample lists around 220,000 clones, roughly nine tenths occurring once. Sequencing was carried out using peripheral blood. The receptors were sampled from a woman aged 50 to 60 with acute or convalescent COVID-19.

V gene TRBV6-4 combines with J gene TRBJ2-3; 7 positions agree with TRBD2. Trimming removed 0 bases from V and 0 bases from J; junction bases left unmatched: 6. The CDR3 totals 17 residues. In germline, CDR1 is MRHNA, CDR2 SNTAGT. CDR3 sequence reads: CASSDSIASGSTDTQYF. As DNA, the CDR3 is TGTGCCAGCAGTGACTCGATCGCTAGCGGAAGCACAGATACGCAGTATTTT.

The chain recombines TRBV7-9 with TRBJ2-7, with 7 nucleotides matching TRBD2. CDR3 length equals 14 residues. The V gene's germline CDR1 is SEHNR and CDR2 FQNEAQ (reference sequence). J gave up 0 bases and V 5 bases, and 4 bases lay outside the gene matches. Here the CDR3 reads CASSPLANSYEQYF. Here the CDR3 DNA reads TGTGCCAGCAGCCCACTAGCGAACTCCTACGAGCAGTACTTC.

The chain links TRBV4-3 to TRBJ1-4, with 9 bases matching TRBD1. The CDR3 runs 15 residues. The ends lost 3 bases at V and 6 bases at J; junction bases unmatched: 5. The germline CDR1 and CDR2 sequences are LGHNA and YSLEER. This chain's CDR3 is CASSQDRGSDEKLFF. CDR3 bases: TGCGCCAGCAGCCAGGACAGGGGAAGTGATGAAAAACTGTTTTTT.

CDR3 region: CASSLRQAGAGELFF. The CDR3 DNA sequence: TGTGCCAGTAGTCTCAGACAGGCTGGGGCCGGGGAGCTGTTTTTT. The chain links TRBV19 to TRBJ2-2; TRBD1 is a possible D gene (6 bases). CDR1 LNHDA and CDR2 SQIVND come from the germline V gene (reference sequence). This CDR3 contains 15 residues. Trimming cost V 5 bases and J 6 bases, with 16 bases left between them.

The chain is built from TRBV30 and TRBJ1-4; D might be TRBD1 (6 bases). This CDR3 region has 13 residues. V lost 5 bases and J 2 bases, leaving 9 bases between the germline ends. Looked up from germline, CDR1 is GTSNPN and CDR2 is SVGIG (reference sequence). The DNA of the CDR3 is TGTGCCTGGGCAGGGGTTACTAATGAAAAACTGTTTTTT. It specifies CAWAGVTNEKLFF.

The rearrangement links TRBV5-4 to TRBJ2-3, with 8 bases lining up with TRBD2. The CDR3 covers 14 residues. From germline, CDR1 is SGHNT and CDR2 YYREEE (reference sequence). The V segment lost 4 bases and the J segment 0 bases; nucleotides outside the gene matches: 1. The CDR3 spells CASSERESTDTQYF. CDR3 sequence (DNA): TGTGCCAGCAGCGAGCGGGAGAGCACAGATACGCAGTATTTT.

The chain combines TRBV7-8 with TRBJ2-1, with 8 positions matching TRBD1. The germline gives CDR1 SGHVS, CDR2 FQNEAQ. Germline trimming cut 4 bases from V and 0 bases from J; bases unmatched to any gene: 5. This CDR3 has 16 amino acids. The CDR3 loop is CASSSTGDDSYNEQFF. The CDR3 region has the DNA TGTGCCAGCAGCTCGACAGGGGATGACTCCTACAATGAGCAGTTCTTC.

This clone occurred many times. The rearrangement joins TRBV30 to TRBJ2-3; maybe TRBD1 (5 bases). Trimming took 3 bases from V and 6 from J, leaving 10 bases between them. This CDR3 spans 12 amino acids. The germline gives CDR1 GTSNPN, CDR2 SVGIG (reference sequence). As DNA, the CDR3 is TGTGCCTGGAGCCTCAAGGGGGATACGCAGTATTTT. Protein product: CAWSLKGDTQYF.

The rearrangement uses TRBV6-6 and TRBJ1-1, with D unresolved. Germline CDR1 is MNHNY and CDR2 is SVGAGI (reference sequence). Trimming removed 6 bases at V and 0 bases at J, with 11 bases between. This CDR3 contains 14 residues. The CDR3 protein is CASRSDGVNTEAFF. In nucleotides, the CDR3 is TGTGCCAGCAGATCTGACGGAGTGAACACTGAAGCTTTCTTT.

This chain joins TRBV5-6 and TRBJ2-1; 7 bases fit TRBD2. CDR3 size: 15 residues. In germline, CDR1 is SGHDT, CDR2 YYEEEE. V shed 4 bases and J 2 bases; nucleotides not matched to a gene: 6. The CDR3 is CASSHWGTTYNEQFF. CDR3 nucleotides: TGTGCCAGCAGCCATTGGGGGACTACCTACAATGAGCAGTTCTTC.

J is TRBJ1-4 and V is TRBV11-3; 11 nucleotides align to TRBD1. Per germline, CDR1 SGHNT and CDR2 YENEEA. The CDR3 runs 15 residues. The V segment lost 3 bases and the J segment 7 bases; nucleotides outside the gene matches: 4. CDR3 loop: CASSFGQGASEKLFF. Here the CDR3 DNA reads TGTGCCAGCAGCTTCGGACAGGGGGCTAGTGAAAAACTGTTTTTT.

This chain uses TRBV6-2 or TRBV6-3 with TRBJ2-5, with 12 bases fitting TRBD1. Trimming cost V 0 bases and J 5 bases; bases outside gene matches: 7. The germline V gene has CDR1 MNHEY and CDR2 SVGEGT. This CDR3 region has 17 residues. The CDR3 DNA follows: TGTGCCAGCAGTTACTCAGCGGGACAGGGGGCAATCGAGACCCAGTACTTC. Its translation is CASSYSAGQGAIETQYF.

The rearrangement joins TRBV5-1 to TRBJ2-2; TRBD2 is a possible D gene (5 bases). Trimming left V 4 bases short and J 8 bases short, with 18 bases between. This CDR3 region has 15 residues. Germline V gene data show CDR1 as SGHRS and CDR2 as YFSETQ. CDR3 loop: CASSRTGTGNGELFF. The CDR3 region has the DNA TGCGCCAGCAGCCGCACGGGAACGGGGAATGGGGAGCTGTTTTTT.

V and J are TRBV9 and TRBJ1-2; TRBD1 agrees at 9 bases. From germline, CDR1 is SGDLS and CDR2 YYNGEE. This CDR3 is 14 amino acids long. V lost 3 bases, J lost 6 bases, and 6 bases stayed unmatched. The CDR3 sequence is CASSDGDRGNGYTF. CDR3 in DNA: TGTGCCAGCAGCGATGGCGACAGGGGGAATGGCTACACCTTC.

This chain joins TRBV4-3 and TRBJ1-1, with D perhaps matching TRBD1 (5 bases). The germline CDR1 and CDR2 sequences are LGHNA and YSLEER. The CDR3 runs to 14 residues. Trimming cost V 0 bases and J 5 bases, with 10 bases left between them. Here the CDR3 DNA reads TGCGCCAGCAGCCAAGATGGCAGGGCGACTGAAGCTTTCTTT. It is translated as CASSQDGRATEAFF.

The chain links TRBV5-1 to TRBJ2-3; 7 bases fit TRBD1. V lost 4 bases to trimming and J lost 2 bases; unmatched junction nucleotides: 10. CDR1 is SGHRS, CDR2 YFSETQ, per germline. The CDR3 has 16 residues. The CDR3 DNA reads TGCGCCAGCAGCCCAGGACAGGTCTTCCTCACAGATACGCAGTATTTT. Protein product: CASSPGQVFLTDTQYF.

This rearrangement joins TRBV6-1 to TRBJ2-1, with D possibly matching TRBD1 (5 bases). Germline assignment: CDR1 MNHNS and CDR2 SASEGT. V lost 1 base to trimming and J lost 5 bases, with 15 bases between them. The CDR3 runs 16 residues. CDR3 nucleotides: TGTGCCAGCAGTGAAGGGGTGTATGGACACCACAATGAGCAGTTCTTC. This sequence encodes CASSEGVYGHHNEQFF.

The genes are TRBV18 and TRBJ1-1, with D possibly TRBD1 on 6 matching bases. Trimming took off 5 bases at V and 0 bases at J, with 10 bases between the two ends. The CDR3 sequence is 14 residues long. Per the germline V gene, CDR1 is KGHSH and CDR2 is LQKENI. The CDR3 DNA reads TGTGCCAGCTCATGGACAGAGATGAACACTGAAGCTTTCTTT. As protein: CASSWTEMNTEAFF.

The table lists this clone with a count of one. The chain recombines TRBV6-2 or TRBV6-3 with TRBJ2-2, with unresolved D. The CDR3 is made up of 14 amino acids. Trimming shortened V by 2 bases and J by 5 bases, and 9 bases separated the two germline ends. Germline values: CDR1 MNHEY, CDR2 SVGEGT. CDR3 amino acids: CASSYLVSTGELFF. CDR3 in DNA: TGTGCCAGCAGTTACCTAGTTAGTACCGGGGAGCTGTTTTTT.

The CDR3 reads CASSPSRYNEQFF. As DNA, the CDR3 is TGTGCCAGCAGCCCTTCGCGGTACAATGAGCAGTTCTTC. The rearrangement links TRBV7-2 to TRBJ2-1; D is unresolved. V was pared by 5 bases and J by 4 bases, with 9 bases between. The CDR3 is 13 residues long. Germline assignment: CDR1 SGHTA and CDR2 FQGNSA. Supplemented by reference TRBV7-2 and TRBJ2-1, the full variable domain reads GAGVSQSPSNKVTEKGKDVELRCDPISGHTALYWYRQSLGQGLEFLIYFQGNSAPDKSGLPSDRFSAERTGGSVSTLTIQRTQQEDSAVYLCASSPSRYNEQFFGPGTRLTVL.

V is TRBV3-1 (or the pseudogene TRBV3-2) and J is TRBJ1-1, with a weak D call TRBD1 (5 bases). V was shortened by 4 bases and J by 10 bases, with 16 bases between the two germline ends. This CDR3 has 13 amino acids. Per germline, CDR1 LGHDT and CDR2 YNNKEL (reference sequence). CDR3 DNA sequence: TGTGCCAGCAGCCCCAGGGTTGGGAAAGTAGCTTTCTTT. Protein: CASSPRVGKVAFF.

The rearrangement joins TRBV6-5 to TRBJ2-3, with D maybe TRBD1 (5 bases). V was pared by 6 bases and J by 2 bases, with 9 bases between. Germline lookup yields CDR1 MNHEY and CDR2 SVGAGI. The CDR3 totals 13 residues. The CDR3 bases are TGTGCCAGCAGGGACAAAAACACAGATACGCAGTATTTT. The encoded protein is CASRDKNTDTQYF.

This clone appeared once. This chain uses TRBV11-3 with TRBJ1-2; D is uncertain. Germline CDR1 reads SGHNT; CDR2 reads YENEEA. V was clipped by 5 bases and J by 3 bases, with 13 bases between them. The CDR3 is made up of 14 amino acids. The CDR3 here is CASSKSNTYYGYTF. Written as DNA, the CDR3 is TGTGCCAGCAGCAAAAGTAACACCTACTATGGCTACACCTTC.

The rearrangement links TRBV5-1 to TRBJ1-1; D unclear. Trimming pared 4 bases from V and 5 bases from J, leaving 15 bases between. This CDR3 has 14 amino acids. The germline V gene encodes CDR1 SGHRS and CDR2 YFSETQ. In nucleotides, the CDR3 is TGCGCCAGCAGCAATTCGGACGTAGCGACTGAAGCTTTCTTT. Its translation is CASSNSDVATEAFF.

CDR3 in DNA: TGTGCCAGCAGCTACCCCGGGACTTCTAACTACGAGCAGTACTTC. Protein product: CASSYPGTSNYEQYF. The V gene is TRBV7-2, the J gene TRBJ2-7, with a possible D match to TRBD2 (6 bases). Trimming removed 4 bases from V and 3 bases from J, with 16 bases in between. Germline V lookup: CDR1 SGHTA, CDR2 FQGNSA. This CDR3 comprises 15 residues.

The chain links TRBV30 to TRBJ1-5, with D tentatively TRBD1 (5 bases). The CDR3 has 15 amino acids. The germline V gene encodes CDR1 GTSNPN and CDR2 SVGIG (reference sequence). Between the trimmed V and J ends, which lost 5 bases and 2 bases, there was a span of 16 bases. CDR3 bases: TGTGCCTGGGGGGGAGGACCTCCGGGCAATCAGCCCCAGCATTTT. Translation: CAWGGGPPGNQPQHF.